The source of this TCR beta chain is a study of cytomegalovirus exposure and HLA in healthy donors. Turning to the study itself: In an earlier analysis, 90 million to 130 million unique TCR beta sequences were found from about 180 million T cells.

PCR involved 60 Vbeta and 13 Jbeta primers. Measured with immunoSEQ multiplex PCR; TCRdb has only the in-frame clones, and not every one. The sample carries roughly 280,000 clones, around 66% recorded once. As regards this clone: Its antigen remains unidentified.

The CDR3 totals 16 residues. Trimming took 0 bases from V and 3 from J; bases not matched to a gene: 5. From germline, CDR1 is SGHDT and CDR2 YYEEEE. Study conclusions and caveats: Relative to equally common others, HLA-associated TCR beta chains showed greater clonal expansion in a later analysis.

The sample consisted of PBMCs. The receptor comes from a female donor in good health and CMV-seronegative. V is TRBV5-6 and J is TRBJ2-2, with 7 bases fitting TRBD2. CDR3 nucleotides: TGTGCCAGCAGCTTGGTAGGGACTACCTACACCGGGGAGCTGTTTTTT. It encodes CASSLVGTTYTGELFF. The complete variable domain, with remaining parts taken from reference TRBV5-6 and TRBJ2-2, reads DAGVTQSPTHLIKTRGQQVTLRCSPKSGHDTVSWYQQALGQGPQFIFQYYEEEERQRGNFPDRFSGHQFPNYSSELNVNALLLGDSALYLCASSLVGTTYTGELFFGEGSRLTVL.